Following are 26 T cell receptor beta chains from one sample sequenced in a study of shared clonotypes between healthy human individuals. Generated by immunoSEQ multiplex PCR, the TCRdb table keeps only in-frame clones and is missing some. The data hold roughly 510,000 clones, with roughly 85% observed a single time. Material for sequencing was PBMCs. These receptors all stem from a woman in her 40s in good health. Some clones in this sample may be carry-over from other donors' samples.

J is TRBJ2-5 and V is TRBV7-3; perhaps TRBD1 as D (5 bases). The CDR3 runs 14 residues. From germline, CDR1 is SGHTA and CDR2 FQGTGA. V lost 0 bases and J lost 4, with 9 bases in between. The CDR3 reads CASSLTGRAETQYF. Here the CDR3 DNA reads TGTGCCAGCAGCTTAACGGGCAGGGCAGAGACCCAGTACTTC.

This clone was seen ten or more times. J is TRBJ1-1 and V is TRBV6-1; possible D gene TRBD1, 5 bases. Trimming took 2 bases from V and 3 from J, leaving 22 bases between them. From germline, CDR1 is MNHNS and CDR2 SASEGT. The length of the CDR3 is 18 residues. CDR3 nucleotides: TGTGCCAGCAGTGAAATCTCCAGGGTTTTAGCTCGGGACACTGAAGCTTTCTTT. As protein: CASSEISRVLARDTEAFF.

The chain couples TRBV10-3 to TRBJ2-2, with D possibly matching TRBD1 (6 bases). CDR1 ENHRY and CDR2 SYGVKD come from the germline V gene. The length of the CDR3 is 14 residues. Trimming took off 9 bases at V and 3 bases at J, with 14 bases between the two ends. CDR3: CAIGQQPYTGELFF. The CDR3 DNA sequence: TGTGCCATAGGACAGCAACCATACACCGGGGAGCTGTTTTTT.

The chain joins TRBV14 to TRBJ2-1; 9 bases are shared with TRBD2. This CDR3 is built from 16 residues. Trimming removed 4 bases from V and 5 bases from J; junction bases left unmatched: 9. Germline assignment: CDR1 SGHDN and CDR2 FVKESK. The CDR3 region is CASSRFSGSVDNEQFF. The CDR3 bases are TGTGCCAGCAGCCGTTTTAGCGGGAGCGTGGACAATGAGCAGTTCTTC.

V is TRBV7-9 and J is TRBJ1-1, with D uncertain. The CDR3 spans 16 residues. With 4 bases removed from V and 4 bases from J, the gap between germline ends came to 19 bases. Germline V gene sequence: CDR1 SEHNR, CDR2 FQNEAQ (reference sequence). The CDR3 DNA reads as TGTGCCAGCAGCTCGCAAGGGAGGTGGCCGGGCACTGAAGCTTTCTTT. It encodes CASSSQGRWPGTEAFF.

Points on this clone: The sample contains more than one DNA sequence encoding this CDR3. This chain links TRBV9 with TRBJ1-5; D unclear. Germline CDR1 reads SGDLS; CDR2 reads YYNGEE. Trimming took 0 bases from V and 4 from J, leaving 8 bases between them. The CDR3 loop spans 14 amino acids. CDR3 sequence (DNA): TGTGCCAGCAGCGTAGGTACAGCGAATCAGCCCCAGCATTTT. Its translation is CASSVGTANQPQHF.

For the CDR3, the DNA is TGTGCCAGCAGTCCTTGGGACACTTACACTGAAGCTTTCTTT. This translates into CASSPWDTYTEAFF. V is TRBV28 and J is TRBJ1-1; tentatively, D is TRBD1 (6 bases). The CDR3 totals 14 residues. The V gene lost 5 bases and the J gene lost 3 bases, with 13 bases spanning the gap. CDR1 and CDR2 (germline): MDHEN, SYDVKM.

The chain combines TRBV2 with TRBJ2-7, with a weak D call TRBD1 (6 bases). The CDR3 totals 12 residues. Trimming cost V 7 bases and J 4 bases, with 11 bases left between them. Germline lookup yields CDR1 SNHLY and CDR2 FYNNEI. CDR3 bases: TGTGCCAGCAAGAACAGGGTGTACGAGCAGTACTTC. Translated, it gives CASKNRVYEQYF.

This chain links TRBV10-3 with TRBJ1-5; 8 nucleotides align to TRBD1. V trimming: 2 bases; J trimming: 5 bases; junction bases outside the gene matches: 2. CDR3 size: 14 residues. Germline V gene data show CDR1 as ENHRY and CDR2 as SYGVKD. CDR3 region: CAISEAGQDQPQHF. DNA for the CDR3: TGTGCCATCAGTGAGGCGGGACAGGATCAGCCCCAGCATTTT.

Notes on this clone: The same CDR3 can be traced to other DNA sequences in this sample. The chain carries TRBV28 and TRBJ2-7; D gene ambiguous. CDR3 length equals 13 residues. CDR1 is MDHEN, CDR2 SYDVKM, per germline. Trimming shortened V by 2 bases and J by 2 bases, and 7 bases separated the two germline ends. CDR3 sequence (DNA): TGTGCCAGCAGTTTAGGGCAGACCTACGAGCAGTACTTC. Translation gives CASSLGQTYEQYF.

This sequence joins TRBV1 and TRBJ2-3; TRBD2 reflects the table's D call only, with no check against the DNA. TRBV1 is a pseudogene. The CDR3 runs to 18 residues. In DNA, the CDR3 is TGCACCAGCAGCCAAGGGACTAGCGGGAGCGCGGGCACAGATACGCAGTATTTT. This sequence encodes CTSSQGTSGSAGTDTQYF.

This clone was seen repeatedly, ten times or more. The CDR3 DNA follows: TGTGCCAGCAGCTCGGGCCTTCATAACGGGGGGACTGAAGCTTTCTTT. Residues: CASSSGLHNGGTEAFF. This chain uses TRBV13 with TRBJ1-1; tentatively, D is TRBD1 (5 bases). CDR1 is PRHDT and CDR2 is FYEKMQ in the germline V gene (reference sequence). The CDR3 runs to 16 residues. V lost 4 bases, J lost 5 bases, and 20 bases lay in between.

The CDR3, as DNA: TGTGCCAGCAGCCAAGCGGGGGGAACCTATAATTCACCCCTCCACTTT. Its translation: CASSQAGGTYNSPLHF. The chain employs TRBV4-2 and TRBJ1-6; weak D call: TRBD1 (5 bases). This CDR3 has 16 amino acids. The ends were cut back, 1 base at V and 2 bases at J, with 9 bases in the middle. Germline-derived CDR1 and CDR2 are LGHNA and YNFKEQ.

This clone was recorded once. The J gene is TRBJ2-2, the V gene TRBV5-6, with 9 bases matching TRBD2. Germline trimming cut 1 base from V and 3 bases from J; bases unmatched to any gene: 4. This CDR3 comprises 16 residues. The V gene's germline CDR1 is SGHDT and CDR2 YYEEEE. CDR3 DNA: TGTGCCAGCAGCTTGTCTAGCGGGACCCACACCGGGGAGCTGTTTTTT. Amino acids: CASSLSSGTHTGELFF.

In nucleotides, the CDR3 is TGTGCCAGCAGTACCCGGACTAGCGGGGGCACAGATACGCAGTATTTT. Amino acids: CASSTRTSGGTDTQYF. This sequence joins TRBV6-6 and TRBJ2-3, with TRBD2 identical over 12 bases. The V gene's germline CDR1 is MNHNY and CDR2 SVGAGI (reference sequence). J was trimmed by 1 base and V by 5 bases; bases with no gene match: 4. The CDR3 totals 16 residues.

This chain uses TRBV18 with TRBJ1-2, with TRBD1 as a possible D gene (5 bases). V was pared by 3 bases and J by 7 bases, with 18 bases between. The germline V gene encodes CDR1 KGHSH and CDR2 LQKENI. This CDR3 spans 15 amino acids. The CDR3 region has the DNA TGTGCCAGCTCACCCTACTCTCAGGGTAGCGGTGGCTACACCTTC. It encodes CASSPYSQGSGGYTF. Full variable domain (remainder filled in from reference TRBV18 and TRBJ1-2): NAGVMQNPRHLVRRRGQEARLRCSPMKGHSHVYWYRQLPEEGLKFMVYLQKENIIDESGMPKERFSAEFPKEGPSILRIQQVVRGDSAAYFCASSPYSQGSGGYTFGSGTRLTVV.

To note about this clone: The identical CDR3 is also encoded by other nucleotide sequences in the sample. The V gene is TRBV10-3, the J gene TRBJ2-5; no reliable D call. The length of the CDR3 is 12 residues. Trimming cost V 6 bases and J 1 base, with 6 bases left between them. The germline V gene has CDR1 ENHRY and CDR2 SYGVKD. CDR3 in amino acids: CAIRGSQETQYF. In DNA, the CDR3 is TGTGCCATCAGGGGGTCCCAAGAGACCCAGTACTTC.

This clone was detected ten times or more. V is TRBV6-5 and J is TRBJ2-5; tentative D call: TRBD1 (6 bases). CDR1 MNHEY and CDR2 SVGAGI come from the germline V gene. The CDR3 is made up of 16 amino acids. V lost 2 bases to trimming and J lost 5 bases, with 18 bases between them. As DNA, the CDR3 is TGTGCCAGCAGTTACACACCCAGGGGTATTTCGGAGACCCAGTACTTC. Protein: CASSYTPRGISETQYF.

Written as DNA, the CDR3 is TGCGCCAGCAGCAATGGGGGACAGGGGGCCGGCGGAAACACCATATATTTT. This encodes CASSNGGQGAGGNTIYF. V gene TRBV5-1 combines with J gene TRBJ1-3, with 12 bases aligning to TRBD1. CDR3 size: 17 residues. V dropped 4 bases and J dropped 4; count of bases not matched to a gene: 9. CDR1 and CDR2 (germline): SGHRS, YFSETQ.

The chain joins TRBV5-4 to TRBJ2-1, with 10 positions matching TRBD2. CDR3 length: 16 amino acids. The V gene's germline CDR1 is SGHNT and CDR2 YYREEE (reference sequence). After removal of 0 bases from V and 6 bases from J, the junction contained 6 bases not matched to a gene. The CDR3 here is CASSLGLLAGINEQFF. Here the CDR3 DNA reads TGTGCCAGCAGCTTGGGCCTACTAGCGGGGATCAATGAGCAGTTCTTC.

The CDR3 DNA is TGTGCCAGCAGCTTGGGACTAGCGGGCATAACTAACACCGGGGAGCTGTTTTTT. Protein sequence: CASSLGLAGITNTGELFF. The rearrangement uses TRBV5-4 and TRBJ2-2, with TRBD2 matching 10 bases. The germline gives CDR1 SGHNT, CDR2 YYREEE (reference sequence). The CDR3 covers 18 residues. V shed 0 bases, J shed 2 bases, and the junction held 7 bases outside the gene matches.

This chain uses TRBV5-4 with TRBJ2-1, with 8 bases fitting TRBD2. The CDR3 runs to 15 residues. J was trimmed by 0 bases and V by 3 bases; bases with no gene match: 2. CDR1 and CDR2 (germline): SGHNT, YYREEE (reference sequence). DNA of the CDR3: TGTGCCAGCAGCTCGCGGGAGGACTCCTACAATGAGCAGTTCTTC. This translates into CASSSREDSYNEQFF.

The CDR3 nucleotides read TGTGCCAGAGGTCGAAGGCGGGATCCTAAAGGGACCCAGTACTTC. Translation gives CARGRRRDPKGTQYF. V gene TRBV5-3 combines with J gene TRBJ2-5; D might be TRBD2 (6 bases). TRBV5-3 is marked as an open reading frame, function uncertain. With 7 bases removed from V and 7 bases from J, the gap between germline ends came to 23 bases. This CDR3 is 15 amino acids long.

The chain combines TRBV28 with TRBJ2-2; 9 bases agree with TRBD1. V was clipped by 4 bases and J by 4 bases; unmatched bases: 7. The germline gives CDR1 MDHEN, CDR2 SYDVKM. The CDR3 sequence is 16 residues long. CDR3 sequence: CASSSSRTGVTGELFF. Here the CDR3 DNA reads TGTGCCAGCAGTTCCTCGCGGACAGGGGTCACCGGGGAGCTGTTTTTT.

This clone was detected a few times. The chain couples TRBV2 to TRBJ2-7, with D perhaps TRBD2 (6 bases). From germline, CDR1 is SNHLY and CDR2 FYNNEI. The CDR3 loop spans 12 amino acids. Trimming took off 4 bases at V and 6 bases at J, with 10 bases between the two ends. The CDR3 DNA sequence: TGTGCCAGCAGTGTGGGGAGGCGCGAGCAGTACTTC. Protein sequence: CASSVGRREQYF. The full variable domain, its missing parts supplied by reference TRBV2 and TRBJ2-7, is EPEVTQTPSHQVTQMGQEVILRCVPISNHLYFYWYRQILGQKVEFLVSFYNNEISEKSEIFDDQFSVERPDGSNFTLKIRSTKLEDSAMYFCASSVGRREQYFGPGTRLTVT.

The V call is TRBV5-6, the J call TRBJ2-1, with D possibly TRBD1 on 6 matching bases. V gave up 2 bases and J gave up 2 bases, with 8 bases separating them. The CDR3 has 14 amino acids. Looked up from germline, CDR1 is SGHDT and CDR2 is YYEEEE. This CDR3 is CASSFGTTYNEQFF. CDR3 nucleotides: TGTGCCAGCAGCTTTGGGACAACCTACAATGAGCAGTTCTTC.